A selection of T cell receptor beta chains follows, all from one sample in a study of shared clonotypes between healthy human individuals. Using immunoSEQ multiplex PCR, the repertoire was profiled, and TCRdb retains in-frame clones only, with some absent. The table has around 320,000 clones, over 75% seen once. Sequenced input: memory CD8+ T cells sorted from blood. The receptors shown here come from a man younger than 30 in good health. Each CDR3 is given with its conserved first and last residue. D genes are given only for firm matches. Rows give clone size only sometimes, using once, few, many, or a class for an expanded clone.

DNA,CDR3,V,size,J,D
TGTGCCAGCAGTGAAGAGTTTATGGGGGCTACCACAGATACGCAGTATTTT,CASSEEFMGATTDTQYF,TRBV2,once,TRBJ2-3,NA
TGTGCCAGCGCTCCATCGGGGGGATCTCGCACTGAAGCTTTCTTT,CASAPSGGSRTEAFF,TRBV2,NA,TRBJ1-1,NA
TGTGCCAGCACCGGGGGGGACATGACTGGGGCCAACGTCCTGACTTTC,CASTGGDMTGANVLTF,TRBV28,many,TRBJ2-6,TRBD2
TGCGCCAGCAGCCCCGGGACAGGGGGCTACGAGCAGTACTTC,CASSPGTGGYEQYF,TRBV4-1,NA,TRBJ2-7,TRBD1
TGCGCCAGCAGCTTGGACGGACCGAACACTGAAGCTTTCTTT,CASSLDGPNTEAFF,TRBV5-1,NA,TRBJ1-1,NA
TGTGCCAGCAGTGTGTCTCCTAGCGACCCCTACGAGCAGTACTTC,CASSVSPSDPYEQYF,TRBV2,NA,TRBJ2-7,NA
TGCGCCAGCAGCCAACAGAGTGGGGACTGGGGGATCTACGAGCAGTACTTC,CASSQQSGDWGIYEQYF,TRBV4-1,NA,TRBJ2-7,NA
TGTGCCAGTAGTCTCCGACACGACTCCTACGAGCAGTACTTC,CASSLRHDSYEQYF,TRBV19,NA,TRBJ2-7,NA
TGTGCCTGGAGTGTAACGGGAGGGCCGGACGAGCAGTACTTC,CAWSVTGGPDEQYF,TRBV30,NA,TRBJ2-7,TRBD2
TGTGCCAGTAGTGAAGCGGAGTTTCACAATGAGCAGTTCTTC,CASSEAEFHNEQFF,TRBV19,NA,TRBJ2-1,NA
TGTGCCAGCAGCCAGGGGCATGAGCAGTTCTTC,CASSQGHEQFF,TRBV9,NA,TRBJ2-1,NA
TGTGCCAGCAGCCCCTCGGGACTAGCCATCGGAAATGAGCAGTTCTTC,CASSPSGLAIGNEQFF,TRBV4-2,NA,TRBJ2-1,TRBD2
TGTGCCAGCAGTAAGGGGGGTGGTGGCTACACCTTC,CASSKGGGGYTF,TRBV13,NA,TRBJ1-2,NA
TGCGCCAGCAGCTTGGAGGGCGTTGAGAGCTATAATTCACCCCTCCACTTT,CASSLEGVESYNSPLHF,TRBV5-1,NA,TRBJ1-6,NA
TGTGCCAGCACCCCCCTGGGAGCGGGAGGGCCGAGGTACGAGCAGTACTTC,CASTPLGAGGPRYEQYF,TRBV6-7,once,TRBJ2-7,TRBD2
TGTGCCAGCAGTTACTCGATTGAAAACACCGGGGAGCTGTTTTTT,CASSYSIENTGELFF,TRBV6-5,NA,TRBJ2-2,NA
TGTGCCAGCAGGACCGGGACAGGGGGCACTGAAGCTTTCTTT,CASRTGTGGTEAFF,TRBV7-9,NA,TRBJ1-1,TRBD1
TGTGCCAGCAGTCGACTAGCGGGAGCCCCCTACGAGCAGTACTTC,CASSRLAGAPYEQYF,TRBV6-4,NA,TRBJ2-7,TRBD2
TGTGCCAGCAGTGACGGGACTAGCGGCTTCTACGAGCAGTACTTC,CASSDGTSGFYEQYF,TRBV6-1,NA,TRBJ2-7,TRBD2
TGTGCCAGCATCCTAAACCTCAGGGCCGCCAAGATTGAAGCTTTCTTT,CASILNLRAAKIEAFF,TRBV7-2,NA,TRBJ1-1,NA
TGTGCCAGCACAAAGGGGAAGTACAATGAGCAGTTCTTC,CASTKGKYNEQFF,TRBV13,NA,TRBJ2-1,NA
TGTGCCAGCAACCAACAGGGGGCTTATTTT,CASNQQGAYF,TRBV11-1,NA,TRBJ1-1,TRBD1
TGTGCCAGCTCACCATTCTCTCCACGGAGGGGGGAGACCCAGTACTTC,CASSPFSPRRGETQYF,TRBV18,NA,TRBJ2-5,NA
TGTGCCAGCAGCTTAACTCCCAGCGGGAGCCGGTACGAGCAGTACTTC,CASSLTPSGSRYEQYF,TRBV7-2,NA,TRBJ2-7,TRBD2
TGTGCCAGCAGTTTCATCGGATACTACAATGAGCAGTTCTTC,CASSFIGYYNEQFF,TRBV28,NA,TRBJ2-1,NA
TGTGCCAGCACTGGGGGTACAGATACGCAGTATTTT,CASTGGTDTQYF,TRBV7-9,NA,TRBJ2-3,NA
TGTGCCAGCAGTTTAGATGTTGGAACCACCATATATTTT,CASSLDVGTTIYF,TRBV27,NA,TRBJ1-3,NA
TGTGCCAGCAGCAACCTCGTTCACAGATACGAGCAGTACTTC,CASSNLVHRYEQYF,TRBV21-1,NA,TRBJ2-7,NA
TGTGCCAGCAGCTCGGATCATAGCAATCAGCCCCAGCATTTT,CASSSDHSNQPQHF,TRBV2,NA,TRBJ1-5,NA
TGTACGAACCCCCCGGGATCCGGGACGCAGTATTTT,CTNPPGSGTQYF,TRBV27,NA,TRBJ2-3,NA
TGTGCCAGCAGTTACCTTGCAGGGGACCAAGAGACCCAGTACTTC,CASSYLAGDQETQYF,TRBV6-6,NA,TRBJ2-5,NA
TGTGCCAGCAGCTTAGTGCTAGCGGAGTGGAATGAGCAGTTCTTC,CASSLVLAEWNEQFF,TRBV7-9,NA,TRBJ2-1,TRBD2
TGTGCCAGCAGCCCGGGACAGGGGGCGTCGGGCTACACCTTC,CASSPGQGASGYTF,TRBV13,NA,TRBJ1-2,TRBD1
TGTGCCAGCAGCCCCGGACAGGGCACAGATACGCAGTATTTT,CASSPGQGTDTQYF,TRBV7-9,NA,TRBJ2-3,TRBD1